The clone carrying this T cell receptor beta chain showed up just a few times. No antigen is known for it. These data originate in a study of T cells in Graves' hyperthyroidism and ophthalmopathy. Study-level results: Separating ophthalmopathy from stable hyperthyroidism was achieved by a 13 V-J model.

Germline V gene lookup returns CDR1 SGHRS and CDR2 YFSETQ. The CDR3 consists of 15 residues. V lost 6 bases and J 0 bases, leaving 15 bases between the germline ends. Amplified TCR beta CDR3 regions came from RNA transcripts. Primed by the HTBI set, a first-round RT-PCR was run on the TCR CDR3. TCRdb processed the multiplex PCR reads anew with MiXCR; each CDR3 protein has one entry. The table includes nearly 600,000 distinct CDR3 sequences, more than 11% detected once. The chain recombines TRBV5-1 with TRBJ1-1; D call uncertain. Sequences were obtained from blood. This clonotype was sampled from a woman in her 30s with Graves' hyperthyroidism that later progressed to Graves' ophthalmopathy. In DNA form, the CDR3 reads TGCGCCAGCACTGCCGGAAGCACCCTGAACACTGAAGCTTTCTTT. Translation gives CASTAGSTLNTEAFF.